This entry features one T cell receptor beta chain sequence. The CDR3 spans 17 residues. Deletions cut 6 bases from V and 1 base from J, with 23 bases between. Germline-derived CDR1 and CDR2 are SGHRS and YFSETQ. TCR cDNA molecules each carried a unique molecular identifier. Each CDR3 protein gets one entry after TCRdb re-called the 5' RACE reads with MiXCR. The sample records approximately 52,000 distinct CDR3 sequences, under 6% being singletons. The data belong to a study of spatial heterogeneity in lung cancer. Regarding time point: sample taken at primary tumor resection. Unsorted whole RNA of tumor, nontumor lung or frozen PBMC was sequenced. Samples came from roughly 72 TRACERx patients with untreated early-stage lung cancer.

The sample consisted of PBMCs, taken at surgery. The genes are TRBV5-1 and TRBJ2-7; a weak D match, TRBD2 (7 bases). The clonotype originates from a male donor with early-stage non-small cell lung cancer. The CDR3 loop is CASTPGVSGGASYEQYF. In DNA, the CDR3 is TGCGCCAGCACCCCCGGAGTTTCTGGGGGGGCGTCCTACGAGCAGTACTTC.